The clone carrying this T cell receptor (beta chain) was seen just once. What it binds is not known. TCR beta CDR3 regions were amplified from RNA. HTBI primers were the set used in a first-round RT-PCR of the TCR CDR3. TCRdb independently ran MiXCR on the multiplex PCR reads; one entry per CDR3 protein. Counted here are 450,000 to 700,000 distinct CDR3 sequences, 46% occurring once; the ten biggest clones make up around 20%. The entry originates in a study of T cells in Graves' hyperthyroidism and ophthalmopathy. Overall study findings and caveats: The blood repertoire included most of the expanded thyroid clonotypes above 0.001. Ophthalmopathy prediction by the model preceded onset by a median roughly 6.3 months.

Exclusion followed for patients with uncontrolled infection, other autoimmune disease, pregnancy or lactation. Thyroid ultrasound, orbital computed tomography, clinical symptoms, and serum thyroxine and TRAb underpinned diagnoses. The sample comprised peripheral blood or thyroid tissue (not recorded which). The sequence was collected from an adult woman with Graves' disease, either hyperthyroidism or ophthalmopathy (not recorded which).

CDR3 nucleotide sequence: TGTGCCAGCAGCCCCAGCGGGAGGCGCGGCGGGGAGCTGTTTTTT. Translating gives CASSPSGRRGGELFF. This chain uses TRBV3-1 with TRBJ2-2; 9 positions match TRBD2. J gave up 7 bases and V 4 bases, and 7 bases lay outside the gene matches. The V gene's germline CDR1 is LGHDT and CDR2 YNNKEL (reference sequence). This CDR3 has 15 residues.